This TCR beta chain was sequenced during a study of cytomegalovirus exposure and HLA in healthy donors. Study outcomes and limitations: Within an earlier analysis, most TCR beta V segments proved productive either about 90% or about 30% of the time. Accurate HLA-A and HLA-B prediction from TCR beta sequences was reported for most subjects.

Concerning this clone: Its cognate antigen is unknown.

Primers: 60 Vbeta forward and 13 Jbeta reverse. Only in-frame clones appear in the TCRdb table, and some are missing; sequencing was by immunoSEQ multiplex PCR. The table records 150,000 to 200,000 clones, 80% to 85% of them present only once. The CDR3 covers 18 residues. J was trimmed by 0 bases and V by 4 bases; bases with no gene match: 11. Germline assignment: CDR1 MGHRA and CDR2 YSYEKL. The sequencing input was PBMCs. The receptor was isolated from a woman aged 40 to 50 in good health and CMV-seronegative. The V and J genes are TRBV4-1 and TRBJ2-4; 8 positions match TRBD2. CDR3 bases: TGCGCCAGCAGCCCTGGGCTAGCGGGTCCTTTAGCCAAAAACATTCAGTACTTC. It codes for CASSPGLAGPLAKNIQYF.